This T cell receptor (beta chain) appears in the sequencing data of a study of early T cells in non-severe SARS-CoV-2 infection. Whole-study context: Unsorted whole-blood RNA was sequenced in bulk, leaving chains unpaired.

This clonotype occurred many times. The protocol attached unique molecular identifiers to individual cDNA molecules. TCRdb used MiXCR to reprocess the 5' RACE reads, holding one entry per CDR3 protein. The table includes 35,000 to 45,000 distinct CDR3 sequences, around 6% detected once. Trimming cost V 6 bases and J 5 bases, with 19 bases left between them. The germline V gene has CDR1 MNHEY and CDR2 SVGAGI. This CDR3 region has 15 residues. The sample consisted of whole blood. The chain uses TRBV6-5 and TRBJ1-1; TRBD1 might be the D (5 bases). This sequence originates from an adult who was a healthcare worker with PCR-confirmed SARS-CoV-2 infection or an uninfected control (not recorded which). The CDR3 sequence is CASRSPTERGTEAFF. The CDR3 bases are TGTGCCAGCAGATCCCCGACAGAACGGGGTACTGAAGCTTTCTTT.